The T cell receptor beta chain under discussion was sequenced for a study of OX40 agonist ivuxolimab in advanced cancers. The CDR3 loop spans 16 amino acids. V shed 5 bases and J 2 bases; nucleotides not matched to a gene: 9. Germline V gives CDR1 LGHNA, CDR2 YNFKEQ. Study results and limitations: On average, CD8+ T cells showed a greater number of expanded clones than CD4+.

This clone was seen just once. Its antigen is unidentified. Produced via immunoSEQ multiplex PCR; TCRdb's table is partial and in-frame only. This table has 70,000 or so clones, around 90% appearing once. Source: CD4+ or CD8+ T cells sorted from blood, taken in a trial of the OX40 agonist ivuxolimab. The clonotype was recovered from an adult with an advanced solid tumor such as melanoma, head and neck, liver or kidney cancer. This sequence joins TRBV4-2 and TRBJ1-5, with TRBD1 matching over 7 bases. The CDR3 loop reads CASSLAQGGGNQPQHF. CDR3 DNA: TGTGCCAGCAGCTTAGCGCAAGGGGGCGGCAATCAGCCCCAGCATTTT.